The present TCR beta chain was sequenced within a study of blood T cell repertoires in COVID-19. Study context: Donors in the United States, Italy and Spain gave samples during acute or convalescent COVID-19.

Trimming took off 3 bases at V and 6 bases at J, with 15 bases between the two ends. Germline V gives CDR1 KGHSH, CDR2 LQKENI. This CDR3 spans 15 amino acids. Libraries were prepared by immunoSEQ multiplex PCR; TCRdb keeps only in-frame clonotypes and omits some of them. Among approximately 210,000 clones, under 90% were seen once, and the ten largest hold about 3.9%. The clonotype originates from a woman older than 75 with acute or convalescent COVID-19. The chain recombines TRBV18 with TRBJ1-5; D remains ambiguous. The sequenced sample consisted of peripheral blood. The CDR3 sequence: CASSPAGSAGQPQHF. The CDR3 DNA reads TGTGCCAGCTCACCGGCCGGTTCTGCAGGTCAGCCCCAGCATTTT.